Listed below are T cell receptor beta chains from one sample, sequenced in a study of blood T cell repertoires in COVID-19. Sequencing used immunoSEQ multiplex PCR; TCRdb keeps in-frame clones, though not all of them. The repertoire includes under 300,000 clones, about 68% of them detected once, and about 3% sits in the top ten. The sequenced material came from peripheral blood. The receptors were gathered from a woman of 80 years or more with acute or convalescent COVID-19. CDR3s leave out the opening cysteine and the closing phenylalanine or tryptophan.

V	J	CDR3
TRBV10-3	TRBJ2-3	ATGAGGQIDTQY
TRBV5-1	TRBJ2-1	ASSLDSGSRQEQF
TRBV2	TRBJ1-2	ASSVHGTGNYGYT
TRBV5-1	TRBJ2-5	ASSYGTGGYETQY
TRBV6-5	TRBJ2-7	ASSLNRGTYEQY
TRBV6-6	TRBJ2-1	ASSTTSGSLGEQF
TRBV2	TRBJ1-4	ASRGDRSNEKLF
TRBV6-5	TRBJ1-1	ASSLNPGARTEAF
TRBV3-1/TRBV3-2	TRBJ1-2	ASSQVYRTAHNYGYT
TRBV2	TRBJ1-1	ASNDGQGPNTEAF
TRBV10-1	TRBJ2-3	ASSAGNTDTQY
TRBV6-5	TRBJ2-4	ASRESPAKNIQY
TRBV15	TRBJ1-5	ATSRVAGNHQPQH
TRBV6-5	TRBJ1-2	ASSYSGTKGGYT